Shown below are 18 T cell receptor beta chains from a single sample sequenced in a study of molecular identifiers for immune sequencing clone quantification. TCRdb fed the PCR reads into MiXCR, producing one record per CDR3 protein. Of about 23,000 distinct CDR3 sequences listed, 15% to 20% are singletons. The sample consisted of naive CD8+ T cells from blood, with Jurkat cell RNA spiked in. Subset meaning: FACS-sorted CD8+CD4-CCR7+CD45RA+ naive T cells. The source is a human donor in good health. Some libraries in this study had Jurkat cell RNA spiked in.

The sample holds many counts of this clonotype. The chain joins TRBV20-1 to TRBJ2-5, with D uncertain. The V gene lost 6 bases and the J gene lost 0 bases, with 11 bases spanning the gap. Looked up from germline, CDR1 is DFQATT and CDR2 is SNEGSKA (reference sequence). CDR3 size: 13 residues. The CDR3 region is CSAMQHYQETQYF. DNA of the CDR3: TGCAGTGCCATGCAGCACTACCAAGAGACCCAGTACTTC.

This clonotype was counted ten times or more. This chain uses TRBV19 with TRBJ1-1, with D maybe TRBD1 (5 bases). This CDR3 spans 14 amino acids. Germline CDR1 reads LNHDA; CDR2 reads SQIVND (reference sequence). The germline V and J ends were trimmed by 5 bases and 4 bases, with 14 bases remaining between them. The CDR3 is CASSLTAWATEAFF. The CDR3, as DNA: TGTGCCAGTAGTCTGACAGCCTGGGCCACTGAAGCTTTCTTT.

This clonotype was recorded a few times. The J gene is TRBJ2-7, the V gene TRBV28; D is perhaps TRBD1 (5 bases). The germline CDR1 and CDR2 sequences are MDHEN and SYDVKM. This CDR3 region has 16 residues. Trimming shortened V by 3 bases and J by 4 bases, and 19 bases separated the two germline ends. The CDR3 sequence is CASSFYDRTGVYEQYF. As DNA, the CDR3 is TGTGCCAGCAGTTTTTATGACAGAACAGGCGTGTACGAGCAGTACTTC.

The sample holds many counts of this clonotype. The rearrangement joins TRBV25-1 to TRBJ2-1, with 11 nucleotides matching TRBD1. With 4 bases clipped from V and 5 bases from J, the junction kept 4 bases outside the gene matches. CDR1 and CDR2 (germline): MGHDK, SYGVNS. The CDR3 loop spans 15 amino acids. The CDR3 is CASSAPGQGDNEQFF. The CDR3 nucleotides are TGTGCCAGCAGTGCGCCGGGACAGGGGGACAATGAGCAGTTCTTC.

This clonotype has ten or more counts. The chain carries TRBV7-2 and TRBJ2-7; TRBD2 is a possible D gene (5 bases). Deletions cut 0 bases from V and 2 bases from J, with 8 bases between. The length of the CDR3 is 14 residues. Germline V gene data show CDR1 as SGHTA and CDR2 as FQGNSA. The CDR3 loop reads CASSLASGTYEQYF. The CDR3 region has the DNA TGTGCCAGCAGCTTAGCGTCCGGGACCTACGAGCAGTACTTC.

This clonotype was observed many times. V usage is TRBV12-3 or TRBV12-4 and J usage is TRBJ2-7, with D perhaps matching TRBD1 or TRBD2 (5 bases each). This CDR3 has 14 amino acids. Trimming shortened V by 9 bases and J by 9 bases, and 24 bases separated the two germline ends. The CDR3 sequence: CASSRGVDLDGQYF. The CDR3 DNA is TGTGCCAGTAGTCGAGGGGTGGACCTCGATGGGCAGTACTTC.

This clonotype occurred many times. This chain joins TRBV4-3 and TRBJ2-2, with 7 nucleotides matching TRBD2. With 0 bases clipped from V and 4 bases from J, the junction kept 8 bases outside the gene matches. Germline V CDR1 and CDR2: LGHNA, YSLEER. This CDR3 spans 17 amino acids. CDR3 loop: CASSQDQAGLSTGELFF. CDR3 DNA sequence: TGCGCCAGCAGCCAAGATCAAGCGGGATTAAGCACCGGGGAGCTGTTTTTT.

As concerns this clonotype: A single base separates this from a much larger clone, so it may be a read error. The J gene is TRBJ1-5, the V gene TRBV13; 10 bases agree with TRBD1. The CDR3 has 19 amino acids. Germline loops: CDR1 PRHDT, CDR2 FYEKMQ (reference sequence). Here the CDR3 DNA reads TGTGCCAGCAGCCCCCACGGACAGGGGGGTCCCTATAGCAATCGGCCCCAGCATTTT. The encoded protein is CASSPHGQGGPYSNRPQHF.

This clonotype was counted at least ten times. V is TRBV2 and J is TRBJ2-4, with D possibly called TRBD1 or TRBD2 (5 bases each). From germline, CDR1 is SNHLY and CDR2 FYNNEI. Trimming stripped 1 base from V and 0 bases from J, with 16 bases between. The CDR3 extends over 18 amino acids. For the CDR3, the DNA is TGTGCCAGCAGTGAAGGGGGACCTTTAAATATAGCCAAAAACATTCAGTACTTC. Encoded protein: CASSEGGPLNIAKNIQYF.

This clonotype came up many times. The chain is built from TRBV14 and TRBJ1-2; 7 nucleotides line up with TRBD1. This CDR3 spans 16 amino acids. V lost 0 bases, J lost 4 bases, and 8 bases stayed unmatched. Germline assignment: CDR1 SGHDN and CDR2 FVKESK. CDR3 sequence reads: CASSQDPFAGGYGYTF. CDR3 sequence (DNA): TGTGCCAGCAGCCAAGACCCCTTTGCAGGGGGCTATGGCTACACCTTC.

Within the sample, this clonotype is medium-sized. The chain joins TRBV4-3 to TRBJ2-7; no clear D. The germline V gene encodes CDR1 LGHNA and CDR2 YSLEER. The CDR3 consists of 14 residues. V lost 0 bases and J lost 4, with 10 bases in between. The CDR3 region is CASSQDVGRYEQYF. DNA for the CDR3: TGCGCCAGCAGCCAAGATGTGGGTCGGTACGAGCAGTACTTC.

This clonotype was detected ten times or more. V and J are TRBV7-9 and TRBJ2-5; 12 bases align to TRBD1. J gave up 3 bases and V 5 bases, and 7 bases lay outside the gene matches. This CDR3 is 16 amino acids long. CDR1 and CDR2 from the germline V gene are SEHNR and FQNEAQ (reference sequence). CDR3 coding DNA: TGTGCCAGCAGCCGATCCGGGACAGGGGGCGAAGAGACCCAGTACTTC. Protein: CASSRSGTGGEETQYF. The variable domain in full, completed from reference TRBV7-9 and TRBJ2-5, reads DTGVSQNPRHKITKRGQNVTFRCDPISEHNRLYWYRQTLGQGPEFLTYFQNEAQLEKSRLLSDRFSAERPKGSFSTLEIQRTEQGDSAMYLCASSRSGTGGEETQYFGPGTRLLVL.

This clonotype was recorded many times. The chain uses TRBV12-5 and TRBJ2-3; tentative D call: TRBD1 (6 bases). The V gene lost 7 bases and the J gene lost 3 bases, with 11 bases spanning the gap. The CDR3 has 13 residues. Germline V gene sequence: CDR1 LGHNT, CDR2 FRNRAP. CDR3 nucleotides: TGTGCTAGTGAACAGGGCGGGACAGATACGCAGTATTTT. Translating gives CASEQGGTDTQYF.

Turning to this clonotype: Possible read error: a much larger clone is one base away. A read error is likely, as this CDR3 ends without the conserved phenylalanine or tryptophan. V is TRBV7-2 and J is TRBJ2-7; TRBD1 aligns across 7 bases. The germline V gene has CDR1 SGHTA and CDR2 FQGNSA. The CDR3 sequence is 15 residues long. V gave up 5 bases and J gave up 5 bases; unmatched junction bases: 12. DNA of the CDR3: TGTGCCAGCAGCCCAAGGACAGGACTCGAGGACGAGCAGTACTCC. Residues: CASSPRTGLEDEQYS.

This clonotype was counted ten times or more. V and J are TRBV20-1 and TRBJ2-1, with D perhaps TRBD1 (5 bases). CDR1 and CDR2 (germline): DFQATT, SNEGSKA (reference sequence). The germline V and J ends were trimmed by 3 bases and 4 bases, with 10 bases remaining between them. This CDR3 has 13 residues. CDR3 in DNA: TGCAGTGCTAGTGGGGCCGAGTACAATGAGCAGTTCTTC. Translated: CSASGAEYNEQFF.

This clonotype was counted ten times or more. In DNA form, the CDR3 reads TGCGCCAGCAGCCAACTTGACAGGGTCCCGTACGAGCAGTACTTC. Amino acids: CASSQLDRVPYEQYF. This chain joins TRBV4-1 and TRBJ2-7, with 7 nucleotides matching TRBD1. The germline V gene has CDR1 MGHRA and CDR2 YSYEKL. CDR3 length: 15 residues. Trimming removed 2 bases from V and 4 bases from J; junction bases left unmatched: 8.

CDR3 loop: CSVTSGRARADTQYF. The CDR3 coding sequence is TGCAGCGTGACTAGCGGGAGGGCCCGTGCAGATACGCAGTATTTT. V gene TRBV29-1 combines with J gene TRBJ2-3; 14 bases match TRBD2. This CDR3 has 15 residues. J lost 4 bases, V lost 6 bases, and 6 bases had no gene match. In germline, CDR1 is SQVTM, CDR2 ANQGSEA.

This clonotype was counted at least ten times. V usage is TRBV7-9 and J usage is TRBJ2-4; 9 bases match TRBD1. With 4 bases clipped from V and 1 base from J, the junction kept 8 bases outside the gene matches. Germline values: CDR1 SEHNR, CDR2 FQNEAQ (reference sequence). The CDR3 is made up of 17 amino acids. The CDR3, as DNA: TGTGCCAGCAGCTCACTTGGGGGACAGGGCGCCAAAAACATTCAGTACTTC. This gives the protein CASSSLGGQGAKNIQYF.